This T cell receptor beta chain was sequenced during a study of radiotherapy plus CTLA-4 blockade in lung cancer listed by TCRdb under 2018. Concerning the study at large: Objective responses were observed in 18% of enrolled patients, and disease control was achieved in approximately 30%.

The study tested focal radiation therapy combined with CTLA-4 blockade (ipilimumab) in patients with chemo-refractory metastatic non-small-cell lung cancer. Findings and caveats that apply to the study as a whole: The strongest predictors of response were reported to be early dynamic shifts in blood T cell clones along with a rise in serum interferon-beta following radiation. TCR clones derived from tumors expanded in peripheral blood after treatment with radiotherapy and ipilimumab.

V and J lose 1 base and 7 bases, and a span of 11 bases separates them. According to the germline V gene, CDR1 reads KGHSH and CDR2 reads LQKENI. From the cysteine through the phenylalanine, the CDR3 covers 15 amino acids. The sequence is cut down to CDR3 DNA, 45 bases in frame from base 1. Of note for this clone: No cognate antigen has been identified for it. No much larger clonotype is one base removed from it; base qualities were not supplied.

The library was made by the immunoSEQ multiplex PCR assay. TCRdb stores this immuneACCESS table with in-frame sequences only. Part of the clones is absent; in the studies checked, under half of the shortfall reflects unresolved V genes, and no reason is known for the rest. This sample has around 100,000 clones in its table, and 81% of those were observed once. The ten largest clones capture 2.5% to 3.5% of the sample. Sequenced material: peripheral blood, taken from a patient treated with radiotherapy plus ipilimumab. The sequence was obtained from a human donor with non-small cell lung cancer that progressed on radiotherapy plus ipilimumab. Some clones in this sample may be carry-over from other donors' samples. Rearrangement joined TRBV18 to TRBJ1-6; the D gene cannot be resolved reliably. This receptor carries the CDR3 CASSPQGFWNSPLHF. The DNA reads as follows: TGTGCCAGCTCACCACAGGGTTTCTGGAATTCACCCCTCCACTTT.